The entry below describes one TCR beta chain. CDR1 and CDR2 (germline): MNHNS, SASEGT. V was clipped by 6 bases and J by 3 bases; unmatched bases: 7. This CDR3 is built from 14 residues. PCR amplification relied on 60 Vbeta primers (plus 13 Jbeta primers). Sequencing used immunoSEQ multiplex PCR; TCRdb keeps in-frame clones, though not all of them. Of about 200,000 clones in the sample, about 85% were seen once. These data come from a study of cytomegalovirus exposure and HLA in healthy donors. V gene TRBV6-1 combines with J gene TRBJ2-7, with 8 bases aligning to TRBD1. This TCR came from a male donor in good health and CMV-seropositive. Sequencing input: PBMCs. The CDR3 sequence is CASRFDRGGYEQYF. Written as DNA, the CDR3 is TGTGCCAGCAGATTCGACAGGGGCGGCTACGAGCAGTACTTC.